Sequencing of this T cell receptor (beta chain) was carried out in a study of blood T cells in healthy people across ages. A second PCR, run for about 7 to 11 cycles, used a sample-barcoded 5' primer plus a J-beta primer mix. TCRdb reanalysed the 5' RACE reads using MiXCR and keeps one entry per CDR3 protein. The table lists 1,500,000 or so distinct CDR3 sequences, 42% of them singletons. Trimming pared 5 bases from V and 3 bases from J, leaving 11 bases between. CDR3 length: 13 residues. Germline V gene data show CDR1 as DFQATT and CDR2 as SNEGSKA (reference sequence). The clonotype originates from a woman in her late teens or twenties in good health. This chain uses TRBV20-1 with TRBJ1-5; tentative D call: TRBD1 (6 bases). The specimen was blood. The CDR3 protein is CSAYREANQPQHF. CDR3 nucleotide sequence: TGCAGTGCTTACAGGGAGGCCAATCAGCCCCAGCATTTT.